The 18 T cell receptor beta chains listed next were all sequenced from one sample in a study of blood T cells in healthy people across ages. PCR was performed a second time for roughly 7 to 12 cycles using a sample-barcoded 5' primer and a J-beta primer mix. TCRdb used MiXCR to reprocess the 5' RACE reads, holding one entry per CDR3 protein. The profile shows about 800,000 distinct CDR3 sequences, roughly 60% of them singletons. Sequencing input: blood. Source of these receptors: a man younger than 40 in good health.

This clonotype has a handful of counts. The chain recombines TRBV6-1 with TRBJ2-2; D gene ambiguous. The CDR3 length is 15 residues. V lost 5 bases and J 4 bases, leaving 14 bases between the germline ends. Germline CDR1 MNHNS, CDR2 SASEGT. The CDR3 DNA follows: TGTGCCAGCAGTTTTATAATCTCGGGCACCGGGGAGCTGTTTTTT. Its protein product is CASSFIISGTGELFF.

J is TRBJ2-7 and V is TRBV7-2; 9 bases agree with TRBD1. The CDR3 has 13 amino acids. Trimming took 3 bases from V and 5 from J; bases not matched to a gene: 2. CDR1 is SGHTA and CDR2 is FQGNSA in the germline V gene. The CDR3 nucleotides read TGTGCCAGCAGCTTTCGGACAGGGGACGAGCAGTACTTC. The encoded protein is CASSFRTGDEQYF.

The table lists this clonotype with a few counts. The chain is built from TRBV28 and TRBJ2-7; D is perhaps TRBD1 (6 bases). V lost 5 bases and J lost 6, with 11 bases in between. This CDR3 region has 12 residues. The germline V gene has CDR1 MDHEN and CDR2 SYDVKM. In nucleotides, the CDR3 is TGTGCCAGCAGTCCCTACAGGGCCGAGCAGTACTTC. It encodes CASSPYRAEQYF.

This sequence joins TRBV6-1 and TRBJ1-3; 7 bases line up with TRBD1. Looked up from germline, CDR1 is MNHNS and CDR2 is SASEGT. The CDR3 covers 16 residues. V dropped 1 base and J dropped 4; count of bases not matched to a gene: 7. In DNA, the CDR3 is TGTGCCAGCAGTGAAGGTGCAGGGGGGTCCGGAAACACCATATATTTT. It specifies CASSEGAGGSGNTIYF.

J is TRBJ2-3 and V is TRBV29-1; TRBD2 is a possible D gene (5 bases). This CDR3 has 14 amino acids. The germline V gene encodes CDR1 SQVTM and CDR2 ANQGSEA. Trimming took off 3 bases at V and 0 bases at J, with 10 bases between the two ends. Written as DNA, the CDR3 is TGCAGCGTTGATTGCGGGTCAAGCACAGATACGCAGTATTTT. Its translation is CSVDCGSSTDTQYF.

As regards this clonotype: Since a much larger clone is just one base distant, this may be a read error. This chain connects TRBV3-1 to TRBJ2-3, with D possibly TRBD2 on 5 matching bases. The CDR3 is 16 residues long. Germline V gives CDR1 LGHDT, CDR2 YNNKEL (reference sequence). The CDR3 nucleotides read TGTGCCAGCAGCCGCGGACGGGATACCCTCACAGATGCGCAGTATTTT. This codes for CASSRGRDTLTDAQYF.

The chain links TRBV13 to TRBJ2-5; 7 nucleotides align to TRBD2. TRBJ2-7 explains the end of the DNA better; the J call may be wrong. CDR1 and CDR2 from the germline V gene are PRHDT and FYEKMQ (reference sequence). The CDR3 is 15 residues long. The CDR3 reads CASSSTRGGNYEQYF. CDR3 DNA sequence: TGTGCCAGCAGCTCGACCCGCGGGGGAAACTACGAGCAGTACTTC.

The CDR3 reads CASSSPTTGNYGYTF. CDR3 in DNA: TGTGCCAGCAGTTCCCCAACGACAGGGAACTATGGCTACACCTTC. This chain links TRBV25-1 with TRBJ1-2; 7 bases align to TRBD1. The CDR3 has 15 amino acids. Germline lookup yields CDR1 MGHDK and CDR2 SYGVNS. Losses at the gene ends were 5 bases for V and 2 bases for J; bases not matched to a gene: 8.

The chain combines TRBV7-2 with TRBJ2-1, with unresolved D. V lost 3 bases, J lost 5 bases, and 11 bases lay in between. Germline V gene sequence: CDR1 SGHTA, CDR2 FQGNSA. The CDR3 covers 14 residues. For the CDR3, the DNA is TGTGCCAGCAGCTTTGGGCGGACCGACAATGAGCAGTTCTTC. Translation: CASSFGRTDNEQFF.

The CDR3 coding sequence is TGTGCCAGCAGCTTAGTTGAAGCGGGAGCCTACGAGCAGTACTTC. Protein: CASSLVEAGAYEQYF. The chain uses TRBV7-2 and TRBJ2-7, with TRBD2 identical over 8 bases. This CDR3 region has 15 residues. The V gene end was trimmed by 1 base and the J gene end by 2 bases; junction bases not matched to a gene: 4. The V gene's germline CDR1 is SGHTA and CDR2 FQGNSA.

The rearrangement joins TRBV9 to TRBJ2-7; maybe TRBD2 (6 bases). There are 13 residues in the CDR3. Per the germline V gene, CDR1 is SGDLS and CDR2 is YYNGEE. Trimming cost V 1 base and J 4 bases, with 9 bases left between them. The CDR3 here is CASSVSAGYEQYF. CDR3 DNA sequence: TGTGCCAGCAGCGTAAGTGCGGGATACGAGCAGTACTTC.

This clonotype has only one observation. V is TRBV4-3 and J is TRBJ2-1; weak D call: TRBD2 (7 bases). With 1 base removed from V and 4 bases from J, the gap between germline ends came to 17 bases. Germline assignment: CDR1 LGHNA and CDR2 YSLEER. The CDR3 extends over 17 amino acids. The CDR3 coding sequence is TGCGCCAGCAGCCAAGCAGGGGCTAGCGGAGGGTACAATGAGCAGTTCTTC. It codes for CASSQAGASGGYNEQFF.

Only a few counts were recorded for this clonotype. The rearrangement links TRBV7-9 to TRBJ1-1, with no clear D. The CDR3 is 13 residues long. Trimming stripped 4 bases from V and 0 bases from J, with 6 bases between. Per the germline V gene, CDR1 is SEHNR and CDR2 is FQNEAQ (reference sequence). Here the CDR3 reads CASSYPVNTEAFF. CDR3 DNA: TGTGCCAGCAGCTATCCGGTGAACACTGAAGCTTTCTTT.

The chain joins TRBV29-1 to TRBJ2-5, with a weak D call TRBD2 (5 bases). CDR3 length: 12 residues. CDR1 is SQVTM, CDR2 ANQGSEA, per germline. V was clipped by 8 bases and J by 2 bases, with 12 bases between them. The CDR3 DNA reads TGCAGCATTGCTCGCGGGCAAGAGACCCAGTACTTC. This gives the protein CSIARGQETQYF.

In this sample, this clonotype turned up a few times. The CDR3 region is CATGDFGAITDTQYF. CDR3 sequence (DNA): TGTGCCACCGGTGATTTTGGGGCGATCACAGATACGCAGTATTTT. This sequence joins TRBV6-2 or TRBV6-3 and TRBJ2-3, with D maybe TRBD1 (5 bases). This CDR3 has 15 residues. From germline, CDR1 is MNHEY and CDR2 SVGEGT. Between the trimmed V and J ends, which lost 10 bases and 2 bases, there was a span of 19 bases.

This chain links TRBV29-1 with TRBJ2-1; TRBD1 aligns across 8 bases. Germline V gives CDR1 SQVTM, CDR2 ANQGSEA. This CDR3 spans 13 amino acids. V was clipped by 4 bases and J by 7 bases; unmatched bases: 6. CDR3 DNA sequence: TGCAGCGTTGTCGACAGGGGTACAAATGAGCAGTTCTTC. Its translation is CSVVDRGTNEQFF.

V usage is TRBV5-1 and J usage is TRBJ2-3; D remains unclear. The CDR3 runs 14 residues. V was clipped by 1 base and J by 5 bases, with 11 bases between them. Looked up from germline, CDR1 is SGHRS and CDR2 is YFSETQ. CDR3: CASSLSDFIDTQYF. DNA for the CDR3: TGCGCCAGCAGCTTGAGCGACTTCATAGATACGCAGTATTTT.

This chain connects TRBV20-1 to TRBJ2-7; TRBD2 is a possible D gene (6 bases). Germline V gives CDR1 DFQATT, CDR2 SNEGSKA (reference sequence). The CDR3 extends over 14 amino acids. The V end was cut by 3 bases, the J end by 0 bases, with 12 bases between. This CDR3 is CSASGGKSSYEQYF. The CDR3 region has the DNA TGCAGTGCTAGCGGCGGGAAAAGCTCCTACGAGCAGTACTTC.